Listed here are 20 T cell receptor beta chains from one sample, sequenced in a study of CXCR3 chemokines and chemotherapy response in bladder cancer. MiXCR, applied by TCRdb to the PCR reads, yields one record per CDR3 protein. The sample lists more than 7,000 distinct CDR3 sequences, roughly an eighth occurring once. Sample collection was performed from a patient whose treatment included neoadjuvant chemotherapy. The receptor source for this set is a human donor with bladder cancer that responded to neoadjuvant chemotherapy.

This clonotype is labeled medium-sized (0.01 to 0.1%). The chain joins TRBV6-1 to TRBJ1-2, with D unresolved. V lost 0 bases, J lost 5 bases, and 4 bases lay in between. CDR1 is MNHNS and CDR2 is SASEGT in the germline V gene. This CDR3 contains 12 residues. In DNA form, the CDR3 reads TGTGCCAGCAGTGAAGCAGATTATGGCTACACCTTC. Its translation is CASSEADYGYTF.

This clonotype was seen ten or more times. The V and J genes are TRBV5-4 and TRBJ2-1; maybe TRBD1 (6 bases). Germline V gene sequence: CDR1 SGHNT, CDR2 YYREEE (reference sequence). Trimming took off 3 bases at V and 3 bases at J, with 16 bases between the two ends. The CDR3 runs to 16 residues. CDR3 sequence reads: CASSSNRVRGYNEQFF. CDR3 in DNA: TGTGCCAGCAGCTCGAACAGGGTTAGGGGCTACAATGAGCAGTTCTTC.

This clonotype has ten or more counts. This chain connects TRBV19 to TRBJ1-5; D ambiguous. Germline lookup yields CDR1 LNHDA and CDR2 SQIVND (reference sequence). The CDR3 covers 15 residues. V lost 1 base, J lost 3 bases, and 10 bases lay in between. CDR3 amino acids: CASSIASRNNQPQHF. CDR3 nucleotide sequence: TGTGCCAGTAGTATAGCGTCACGGAACAATCAGCCCCAGCATTTT.

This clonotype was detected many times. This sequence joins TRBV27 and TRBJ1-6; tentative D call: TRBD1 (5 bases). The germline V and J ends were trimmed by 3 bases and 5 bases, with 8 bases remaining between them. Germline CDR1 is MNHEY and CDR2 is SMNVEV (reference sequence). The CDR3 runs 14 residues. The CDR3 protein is CASSFIGDNSPLHF. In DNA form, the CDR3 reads TGTGCCAGCAGTTTCATAGGGGATAATTCACCCCTCCACTTT.

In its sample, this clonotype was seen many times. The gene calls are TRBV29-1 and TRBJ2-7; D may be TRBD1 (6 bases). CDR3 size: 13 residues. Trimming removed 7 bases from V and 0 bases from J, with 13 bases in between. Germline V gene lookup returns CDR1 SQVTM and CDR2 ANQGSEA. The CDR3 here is CSAAAGASYEQYF. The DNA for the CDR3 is TGCAGCGCGGCTGCAGGGGCCTCCTACGAGCAGTACTTC.

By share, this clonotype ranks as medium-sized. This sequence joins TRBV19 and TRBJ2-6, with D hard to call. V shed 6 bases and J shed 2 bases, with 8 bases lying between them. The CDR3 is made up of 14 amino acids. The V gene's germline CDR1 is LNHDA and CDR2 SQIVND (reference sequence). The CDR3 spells CASSDGTGANVLTF. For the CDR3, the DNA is TGTGCCAGTAGCGACGGTACTGGGGCCAACGTCCTGACTTTC.

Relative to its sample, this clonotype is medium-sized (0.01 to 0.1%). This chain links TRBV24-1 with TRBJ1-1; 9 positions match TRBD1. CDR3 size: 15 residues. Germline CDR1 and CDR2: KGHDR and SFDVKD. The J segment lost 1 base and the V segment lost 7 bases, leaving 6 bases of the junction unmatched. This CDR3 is CATSENRGQNTEAFF. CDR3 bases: TGTGCCACCAGCGAAAACAGGGGGCAGAACACTGAAGCTTTCTTT.

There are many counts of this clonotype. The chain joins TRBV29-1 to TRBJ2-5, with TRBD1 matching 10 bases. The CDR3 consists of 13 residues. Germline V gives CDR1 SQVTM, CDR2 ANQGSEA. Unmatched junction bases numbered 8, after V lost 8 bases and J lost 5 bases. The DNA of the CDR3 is TGCAGCTGGGGACAGGGGCGCTGGGAGACCCAGTACTTC. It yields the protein CSWGQGRWETQYF. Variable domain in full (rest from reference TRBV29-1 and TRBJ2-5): SAVISQKPSRDICQRGTSLTIQCQVDSQVTMMFWYRQQPGQSLTLIATANQGSEATYESGFVIDKFPISRPNLTFSTLTVSNMSPEDSSIYLCSWGQGRWETQYFGPGTRLLVL.

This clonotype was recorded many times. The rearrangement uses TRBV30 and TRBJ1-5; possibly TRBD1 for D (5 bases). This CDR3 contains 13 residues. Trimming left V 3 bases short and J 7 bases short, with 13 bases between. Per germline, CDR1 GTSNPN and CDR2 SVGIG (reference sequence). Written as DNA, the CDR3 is TGTGCCTGGAGAGAGGGAGGGGACCAGCCCCAGCATTTT. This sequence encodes CAWREGGDQPQHF.

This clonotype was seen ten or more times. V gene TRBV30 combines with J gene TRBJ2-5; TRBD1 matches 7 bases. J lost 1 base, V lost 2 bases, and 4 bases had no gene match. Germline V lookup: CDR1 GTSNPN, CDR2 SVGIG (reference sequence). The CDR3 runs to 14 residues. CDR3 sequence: CAWSRTGVQETQYF. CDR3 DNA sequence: TGTGCCTGGAGTAGAACAGGGGTCCAAGAGACCCAGTACTTC.

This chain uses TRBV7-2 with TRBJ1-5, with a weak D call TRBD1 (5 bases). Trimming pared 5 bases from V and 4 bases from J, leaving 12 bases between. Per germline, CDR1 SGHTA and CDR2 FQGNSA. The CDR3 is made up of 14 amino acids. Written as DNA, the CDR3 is TGTGCCAGCAGCCCGACGGGGGGAAATCAGCCCCAGCATTTT. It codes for CASSPTGGNQPQHF.

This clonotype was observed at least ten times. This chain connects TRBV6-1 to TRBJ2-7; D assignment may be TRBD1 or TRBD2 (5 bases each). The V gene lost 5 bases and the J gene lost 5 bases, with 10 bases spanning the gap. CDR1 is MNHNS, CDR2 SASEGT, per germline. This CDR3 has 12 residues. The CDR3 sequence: CASSRGPDEQYF. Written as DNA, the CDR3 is TGTGCCAGCAGTCGGGGACCCGACGAGCAGTACTTC.

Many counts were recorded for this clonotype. In DNA, the CDR3 is TGCAGCGTTGAAGGCCCCGGGACAGGGGTTGAAAAACTGTTTTTT. Amino acid sequence: CSVEGPGTGVEKLFF. The genes are TRBV29-1 and TRBJ1-4, with 10 bases aligning to TRBD1. V trimming: 1 base; J trimming: 7 bases; junction bases outside the gene matches: 6. Germline-derived CDR1 and CDR2 are SQVTM and ANQGSEA. The CDR3 runs to 15 residues.

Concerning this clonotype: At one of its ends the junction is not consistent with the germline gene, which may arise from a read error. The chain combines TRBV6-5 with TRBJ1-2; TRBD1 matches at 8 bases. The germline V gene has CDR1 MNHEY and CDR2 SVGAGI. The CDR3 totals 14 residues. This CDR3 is CASSSTGVIYVYTF. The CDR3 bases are TGTGCCAGCAGTTCGACAGGGGTTATCTATGTCTACACCTTC.

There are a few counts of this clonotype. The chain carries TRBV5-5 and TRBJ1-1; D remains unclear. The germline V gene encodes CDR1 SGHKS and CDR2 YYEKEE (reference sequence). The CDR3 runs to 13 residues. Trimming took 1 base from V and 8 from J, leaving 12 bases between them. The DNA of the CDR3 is TGTGCCAGCAGCTTGAGTGGCTGGGAGGAAGCTTTCTTT. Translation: CASSLSGWEEAFF.

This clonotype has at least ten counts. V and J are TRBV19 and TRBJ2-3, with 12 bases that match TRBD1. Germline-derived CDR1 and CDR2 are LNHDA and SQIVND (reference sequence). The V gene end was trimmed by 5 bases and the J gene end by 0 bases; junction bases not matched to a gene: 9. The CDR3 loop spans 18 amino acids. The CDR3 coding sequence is TGTGCCAGTAGTGGAGGGACAGGGGGCAGCCCTAGCACAGATACGCAGTATTTT. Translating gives CASSGGTGGSPSTDTQYF.

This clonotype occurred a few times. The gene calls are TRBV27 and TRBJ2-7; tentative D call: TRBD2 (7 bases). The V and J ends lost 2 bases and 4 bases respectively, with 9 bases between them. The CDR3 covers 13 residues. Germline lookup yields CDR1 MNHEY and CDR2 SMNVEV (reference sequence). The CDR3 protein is CASSLEGGYEQYF. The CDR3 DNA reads TGTGCCAGCAGTTTAGAGGGGGGGTACGAGCAGTACTTC.

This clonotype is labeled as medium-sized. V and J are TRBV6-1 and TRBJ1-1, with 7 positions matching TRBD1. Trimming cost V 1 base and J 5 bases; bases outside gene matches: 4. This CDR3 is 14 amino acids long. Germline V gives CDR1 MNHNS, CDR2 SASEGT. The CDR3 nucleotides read TGTGCCAGCAGTGAAGGACAGGGTAGGACTGAAGCTTTCTTT. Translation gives CASSEGQGRTEAFF.

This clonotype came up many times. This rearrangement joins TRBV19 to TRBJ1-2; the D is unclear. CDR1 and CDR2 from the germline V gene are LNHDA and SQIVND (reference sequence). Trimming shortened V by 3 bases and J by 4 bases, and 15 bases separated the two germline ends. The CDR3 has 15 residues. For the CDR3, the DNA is TGTGCCAGTAGTATCAAGGCCCTGGCGGGCTATGGCTACACCTTC. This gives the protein CASSIKALAGYGYTF.

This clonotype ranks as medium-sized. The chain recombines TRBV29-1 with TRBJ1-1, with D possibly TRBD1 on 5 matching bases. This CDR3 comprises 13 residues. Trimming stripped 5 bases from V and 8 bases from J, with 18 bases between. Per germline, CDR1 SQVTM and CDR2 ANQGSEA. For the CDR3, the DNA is TGCAGCGTTATGCGGCGGGGCCCCCAGGAAGCTTTCTTT. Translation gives CSVMRRGPQEAFF.